Below, one TCR beta chain is given with its context. What it recognizes is unknown. J gave up 5 bases and V 2 bases, and 4 bases lay outside the gene matches. In germline, CDR1 is LGHNA, CDR2 YNFKEQ. The CDR3 is 14 residues long. In the PCR, 60 Vbeta and 13 Jbeta primers were used. Profiling relied on immunoSEQ multiplex PCR, and the TCRdb table lists in-frame clones only, not all of them. This sample has about 230,000 clones; roughly 78% occur once, and the top ten carry approximately 0.47%. The sample comes from a study of cytomegalovirus exposure and HLA in healthy donors. For the study at large: For the approximately 400 genotyped donors, roughly 81% fell within the Caucasian-associated ancestry cluster.

Findings and caveats of the study: A missense variant in DCLRE1C was later tied to TCR beta V- and J-gene trimming. A later analysis found TCR association rates differed by HLA locus, highest for DRB1 and lowest for HLA-C.

V usage is TRBV4-2 and J usage is TRBJ2-5, with 8 bases lining up with TRBD1. Sequencing was performed on PBMCs. The sequence was collected from a boy aged 5-17 years in good health and CMV-seronegative. CDR3 coding DNA: TGTGCCAGCAGCCAACCAGGGGGCGAGGAGACCCAGTACTTC. This codes for CASSQPGGEETQYF.